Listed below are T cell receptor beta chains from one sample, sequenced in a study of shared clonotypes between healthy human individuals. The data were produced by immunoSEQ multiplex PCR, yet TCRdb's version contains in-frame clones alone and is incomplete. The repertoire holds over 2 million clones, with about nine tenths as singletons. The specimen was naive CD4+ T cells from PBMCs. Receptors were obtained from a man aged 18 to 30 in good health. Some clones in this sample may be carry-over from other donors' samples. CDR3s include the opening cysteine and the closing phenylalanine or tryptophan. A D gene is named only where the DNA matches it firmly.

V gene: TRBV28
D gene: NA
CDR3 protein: CASSLGQGPQHF

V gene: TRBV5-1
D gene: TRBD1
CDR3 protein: CASSFGQAMGETQYF

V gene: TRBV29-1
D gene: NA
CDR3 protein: CSVEVPRSGNQPQHF

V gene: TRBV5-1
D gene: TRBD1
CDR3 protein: CASSLLDRGNTEAFF

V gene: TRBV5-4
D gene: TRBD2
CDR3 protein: CASSLSGGRTYEQYF

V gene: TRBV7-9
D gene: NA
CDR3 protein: CASSPLSTDTQYF

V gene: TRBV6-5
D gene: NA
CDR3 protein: CASTPTSRGGKLFF

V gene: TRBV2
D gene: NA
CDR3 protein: CASSPGTAPGETQYF

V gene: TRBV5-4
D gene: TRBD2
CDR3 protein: CASSPGLAGAETQYF

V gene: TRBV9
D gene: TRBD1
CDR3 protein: CASPQEGTDGYTF

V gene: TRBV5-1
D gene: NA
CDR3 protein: CASSDWGGGIHHEQYF

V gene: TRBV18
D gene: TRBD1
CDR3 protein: CASSPRQGYGYTF

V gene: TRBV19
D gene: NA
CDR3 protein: CASGHVGAKNIQYF

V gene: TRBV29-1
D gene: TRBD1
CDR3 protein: CSVQGQGNGMGTDTQYF

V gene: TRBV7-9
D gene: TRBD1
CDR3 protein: CASSPTGGTGNTIYF

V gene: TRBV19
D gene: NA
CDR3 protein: CASSMNARDPPYYTGELFF

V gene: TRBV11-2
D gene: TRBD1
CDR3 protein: CASSKFPGQGIGGYTF

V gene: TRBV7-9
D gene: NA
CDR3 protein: CASNLQGFYGYTF

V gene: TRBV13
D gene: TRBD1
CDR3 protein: CASSFGTGVEKLFF

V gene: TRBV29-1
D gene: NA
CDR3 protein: CSVEKVLEGNEQFF

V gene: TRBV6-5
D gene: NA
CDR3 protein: CASSSWADQETQYF

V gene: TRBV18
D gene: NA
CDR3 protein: CASSDGLSDTQYF

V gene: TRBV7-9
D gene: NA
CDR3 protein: CASSLAQNEQFF

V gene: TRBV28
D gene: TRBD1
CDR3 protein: CASSLLPGTGGNEQYF

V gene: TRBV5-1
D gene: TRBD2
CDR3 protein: CASSLASFPAGSLNPSTDTQYF

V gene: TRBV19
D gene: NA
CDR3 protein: CASRGGGLPPDTQYF

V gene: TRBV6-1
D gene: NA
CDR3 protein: CASGGGAANTEAFF

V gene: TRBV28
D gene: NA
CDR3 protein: CASSSPGRNYGYTF

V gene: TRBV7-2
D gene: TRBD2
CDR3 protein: CASSLSAGGSTDTQYF

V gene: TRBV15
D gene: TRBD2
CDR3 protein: CATSSAPGSGGYNEQFF

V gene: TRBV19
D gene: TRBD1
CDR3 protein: CASSTGGEQYF

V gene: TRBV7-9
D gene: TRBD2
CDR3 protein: CASSVSSGSGSYEQYF

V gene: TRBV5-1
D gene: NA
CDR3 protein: CASSLVRGTDTQYF

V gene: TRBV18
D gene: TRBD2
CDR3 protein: CASSITSGLTDTQYF

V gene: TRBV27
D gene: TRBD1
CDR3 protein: CASSFARTGGGGTEAFF

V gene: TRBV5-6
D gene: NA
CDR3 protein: CASSLGRDEQFF

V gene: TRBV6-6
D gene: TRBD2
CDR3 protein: CASSFGLAGVDTQYF

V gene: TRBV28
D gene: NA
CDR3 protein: CASSLVQHRGYGYTF

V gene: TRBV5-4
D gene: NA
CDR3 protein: CASSSFKGEQYF

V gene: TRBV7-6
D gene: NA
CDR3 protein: CASSLGVQETQYF

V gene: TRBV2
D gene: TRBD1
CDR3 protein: CASRNRGRDYGYTF

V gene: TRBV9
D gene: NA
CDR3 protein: CASSVGGSNYGYTF

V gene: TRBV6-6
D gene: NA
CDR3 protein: CASSDRHPGGQPQHF

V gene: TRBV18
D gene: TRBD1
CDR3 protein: CASSQNPGQGNGYTF

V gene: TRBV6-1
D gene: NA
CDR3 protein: CASSEFADTEAFF

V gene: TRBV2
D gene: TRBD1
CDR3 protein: CASSGEGATQYF

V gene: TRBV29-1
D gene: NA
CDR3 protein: CSVTLAGTDTQYF

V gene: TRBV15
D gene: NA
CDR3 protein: CATSRRIPGTEAFF

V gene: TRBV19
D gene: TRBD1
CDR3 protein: CASSIDHGTGYGYTF

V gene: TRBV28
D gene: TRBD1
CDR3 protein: CASSLPRTGGAEQYF

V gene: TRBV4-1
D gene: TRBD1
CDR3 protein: CASSQDGQGLVGGYTF

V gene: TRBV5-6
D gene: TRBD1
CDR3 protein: CASSLGQGAPGYTF

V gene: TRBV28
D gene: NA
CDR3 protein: CASNPGALAKNIQYF

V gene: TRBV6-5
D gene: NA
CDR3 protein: CAGSYSNYNEQFF

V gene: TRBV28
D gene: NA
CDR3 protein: CASTTNGRGQPQHF

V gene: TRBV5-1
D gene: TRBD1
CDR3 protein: CASSLIAGGTGNTIYF

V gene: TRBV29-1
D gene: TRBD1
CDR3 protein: CSALDRAGEQYF